The 10 T cell receptor beta chains below all came from one sample that was sequenced in a study of a mutant IDH1 vaccine in newly diagnosed glioma. Only in-frame clones appear in the TCRdb table, and some are missing; sequencing was by immunoSEQ multiplex PCR. The repertoire holds more than 80,000 clones, with about 83% as singletons. Regarding time point: baseline, week 1 (first vaccination visit). Specified treatment: pre-vaccination baseline after standard-of-care therapy. The sample was PBMCs, taken from a glioma patient treated with radiotherapy, temozolomide or both. The receptors originated from a woman between 45 and 65 years old with glioma.

The rearrangement joins TRBV19 to TRBJ1-3; TRBD1 aligns across 7 bases. Losses at the gene ends were 8 bases for V and 7 bases for J; bases not matched to a gene: 11. CDR3 length equals 14 residues. Germline-derived CDR1 and CDR2 are LNHDA and SQIVND (reference sequence). The CDR3 sequence is CASGLDREGNTIYF. In DNA form, the CDR3 reads TGTGCCAGTGGACTCGACAGGGAAGGGAACACCATATATTTT. The whole variable domain, remainder taken from reference TRBV19 and TRBJ1-3, is DGGITQSPKYLFRKEGQNVTLSCEQNLNHDAMYWYRQDPGQGLRLIYYSQIVNDFQKGDIAEGYSVSREKKESFPLTVTSAQKNPTAFYLCASGLDREGNTIYFGEGSWLTVV.

This sequence joins TRBV6-5 and TRBJ2-2; D perhaps matches TRBD1 (6 bases). Germline V lookup: CDR1 MNHEY, CDR2 SVGAGI. This CDR3 contains 13 residues. Trimming removed 8 bases from V and 6 bases from J, with 13 bases in between. The CDR3 DNA is TGTGCCAGCCGGATGGGGGCTCCCGGGGAGCTGTTTTTT. Protein: CASRMGAPGELFF.

Worth noting for this clone: In the same sample, other DNA sequences code for this CDR3. The chain uses TRBV5-6 and TRBJ2-7; D gene ambiguous. CDR1 and CDR2 from the germline V gene are SGHDT and YYEEEE. Trimming removed 3 bases from V and 4 bases from J, with 5 bases in between. The CDR3 extends over 11 amino acids. The CDR3 region is CASSSLYEQYF. The CDR3 DNA sequence: TGTGCCAGCAGCTCGCTGTACGAGCAGTACTTC.

The chain couples TRBV19 to TRBJ1-5, with TRBD1 identical over 10 bases. Germline values: CDR1 LNHDA, CDR2 SQIVND (reference sequence). With V trimmed by 7 bases and J by 5 bases, 11 bases remained unmatched. The CDR3 is 16 residues long. CDR3 protein: CASTDVGTGEYQPQHF. CDR3 coding DNA: TGTGCCAGTACCGACGTCGGGACAGGGGAATATCAGCCCCAGCATTTT.

The chain links TRBV28 to TRBJ1-2, with D perhaps matching TRBD1 (6 bases). Germline V gene sequence: CDR1 MDHEN, CDR2 SYDVKM. CDR3 length: 12 amino acids. V lost 6 bases, J lost 1 base, and 6 bases lay in between. CDR3 region: CASRDSNYGYTF. CDR3 nucleotide sequence: TGTGCCAGCAGGGACAGTAACTATGGCTACACCTTC.

The rearrangement links TRBV5-4 to TRBJ1-2; perhaps TRBD1 as D (6 bases). Germline V gives CDR1 SGHNT, CDR2 YYREEE (reference sequence). V was clipped by 4 bases and J by 8 bases, with 21 bases between them. The CDR3 is made up of 15 amino acids. CDR3 nucleotides: TGTGCCAGCAGCACGGGGGCGTCGGGGGGGCTCGGCTACACCTTC. As protein: CASSTGASGGLGYTF.

This clone came up once. V is TRBV10-3 and J is TRBJ2-5; weak D call: TRBD2 (5 bases). The germline CDR1 and CDR2 sequences are ENHRY and SYGVKD. Trimming pared 5 bases from V and 2 bases from J, leaving 12 bases between. CDR3 size: 14 residues. CDR3 amino acids: CAISFDRGQETQYF. CDR3 DNA: TGTGCCATCAGTTTCGACCGAGGGCAAGAGACCCAGTACTTC.

The V gene is TRBV4-1, the J gene TRBJ1-1; no clear D. The CDR3 has 12 residues. V was clipped by 2 bases and J by 7 bases, with 8 bases between them. Germline loops: CDR1 MGHRA, CDR2 YSYEKL. CDR3 in amino acids: CASSQQTDEAFF. CDR3 sequence (DNA): TGCGCCAGCAGCCAACAGACTGATGAAGCTTTCTTT.

The chain carries TRBV30 and TRBJ1-4, with 7 nucleotides matching TRBD1. Germline CDR1 and CDR2: GTSNPN and SVGIG (reference sequence). The CDR3 sequence is 14 residues long. V dropped 3 bases and J dropped 8; count of bases not matched to a gene: 9. This CDR3 is CAWRQGRGYEKLFF. The DNA of the CDR3 is TGTGCCTGGAGACAGGGGCGGGGGTACGAAAAACTGTTTTTT.

This clone was counted a few times. The rearrangement uses TRBV25-1 and TRBJ1-5; D gene unclear. The germline V and J ends were trimmed by 3 bases and 1 base, with 4 bases remaining between them. CDR1 is MGHDK, CDR2 SYGVNS, per germline. This CDR3 is 13 amino acids long. The CDR3 spells CASSDLSNQPQHF. In nucleotides, the CDR3 is TGTGCCAGCAGTGACCTCAGCAATCAGCCCCAGCATTTT. Using reference TRBV25-1 and TRBJ1-5 for the parts outside the CDR3, the full variable domain is EADIYQTPRYLVIGTGKKITLECSQTMGHDKMYWYQQDPGMELHLIHYSYGVNSTEKGDLSSESTVSRIRTEHFPLTLESARPSHTSQYLCASSDLSNQPQHFGDGTRLSIL.